Listed below are T cell receptor beta chains from one sample, sequenced in a study of OX40 agonist ivuxolimab in advanced cancers. TCRdb keeps only in-frame clones here, not all; method: immunoSEQ multiplex PCR. The repertoire consists of around 100,000 clones, with about 96% occurring once and the leading ten covering around 2%. The sequencing used CD4+ or CD8+ T cells sorted from blood, collected in a trial of the OX40 agonist ivuxolimab. These receptors originate from an adult with an advanced solid tumor such as melanoma, head and neck, liver or kidney cancer. Both conserved end residues are part of each CDR3. The order of the fields is J gene, D gene, V gene, clone size, CDR3 protein, CDR3 DNA. A D gene is named only where the DNA matches it firmly. Clone size is not always given. Where it is, it says once, few, many or a class for expanded clones.

j_gene: TRBJ1-1
d_gene: TRBD1
v_gene: TRBV11-2
abundance: NA
CDR3aa: CASSISVIQGDSTEAFF
CDR3nt: TGTGCCAGCAGCATCAGTGTCATCCAGGGGGATAGCACTGAAGCTTTCTTT

j_gene: TRBJ2-7
d_gene: NA
v_gene: TRBV19
abundance: NA
CDR3aa: CASSISGPYEQYF
CDR3nt: TGTGCCAGTAGTATCTCAGGACCCTACGAGCAGTACTTC

j_gene: TRBJ1-6
d_gene: NA
v_gene: TRBV27
abundance: NA
CDR3aa: CASSVGSSYNSPLHF
CDR3nt: TGTGCCAGCTCCGTAGGGAGCTCCTATAATTCACCCCTCCACTTT

j_gene: TRBJ2-7
d_gene: TRBD2
v_gene: TRBV7-8
abundance: NA
CDR3aa: CASSLMGGYEQYF
CDR3nt: TGTGCCAGCAGCCTTATGGGGGGGTACGAGCAGTACTTC

j_gene: TRBJ2-3
d_gene: TRBD2
v_gene: TRBV5-1
abundance: NA
CDR3aa: CASQAGVLEPSTDTQYF
CDR3nt: TGCGCCAGCCAAGCGGGAGTTCTAGAACCTAGCACAGATACGCAGTATTTT

j_gene: TRBJ2-3
d_gene: TRBD2
v_gene: TRBV27
abundance: NA
CDR3aa: CASSLGTSGVQSDTQYF
CDR3nt: TGTGCCAGCAGTTTGGGGACTAGCGGGGTCCAGTCAGATACGCAGTATTTT

j_gene: TRBJ2-7
d_gene: NA
v_gene: TRBV27
abundance: NA
CDR3aa: CASSLWGGSSYEQYF
CDR3nt: TGTGCCAGCAGTTTATGGGGGGGCAGTTCCTACGAGCAGTACTTC

j_gene: TRBJ1-5
d_gene: NA
v_gene: TRBV28
abundance: NA
CDR3aa: CASSPQGFGHNQPQHF
CDR3nt: TGTGCCAGCAGTCCCCAGGGGTTTGGGCACAATCAGCCCCAGCATTTT

j_gene: TRBJ1-1
d_gene: NA
v_gene: TRBV18
abundance: NA
CDR3aa: CASSLVGTEAFF
CDR3nt: TGTGCCAGCTCACTGGTGGGGACTGAAGCTTTCTTT

j_gene: TRBJ2-1
d_gene: NA
v_gene: TRBV6-4
abundance: NA
CDR3aa: CASSDSSGYEQFF
CDR3nt: TGTGCCAGCAGTGACTCGAGCGGGTATGAGCAGTTCTTC

j_gene: TRBJ2-7
d_gene: NA
v_gene: TRBV28
abundance: once
CDR3aa: CAIEGTEPYEQYF
CDR3nt: TGTGCTATCGAGGGGACCGAGCCCTACGAGCAGTACTTC

j_gene: TRBJ2-7
d_gene: NA
v_gene: TRBV10-3
abundance: NA
CDR3aa: CAISDYNSYEQYF
CDR3nt: TGTGCCATCAGTGACTACAATTCCTACGAGCAGTACTTC

j_gene: TRBJ2-2
d_gene: NA
v_gene: TRBV11-3
abundance: NA
CDR3aa: CASSLDPSAGTGGTGELFF
CDR3nt: TGTGCCAGCAGCTTAGATCCCTCGGCCGGGACTGGGGGGACCGGGGAGCTGTTTTTT

j_gene: TRBJ2-7
d_gene: NA
v_gene: TRBV6-1
abundance: once
CDR3aa: CAIGGGWYEQYF
CDR3nt: TGTGCCATAGGGGGAGGATGGTACGAGCAGTACTTC

j_gene: TRBJ2-2
d_gene: TRBD1
v_gene: TRBV7-9
abundance: NA
CDR3aa: CASSRGVAGTGSNTGELFF
CDR3nt: TGTGCCAGCAGTCGTGGAGTGGCCGGGACAGGGTCGAACACCGGGGAGCTGTTTTTT

j_gene: TRBJ2-2
d_gene: TRBD1
v_gene: TRBV28
abundance: NA
CDR3aa: CASSTGQWNTGELFF
CDR3nt: TGTGCCAGCAGCACGGGACAGTGGAACACCGGGGAGCTGTTTTTT

j_gene: TRBJ2-7
d_gene: NA
v_gene: TRBV7-6
abundance: NA
CDR3aa: CASSNPPGTLSSYEQYF
CDR3nt: TGTGCCAGCAGCAACCCCCCGGGCACCTTGAGCTCCTACGAGCAGTACTTC

j_gene: TRBJ2-5
d_gene: NA
v_gene: TRBV11-3
abundance: NA
CDR3aa: CASSLAGGSGETQYF
CDR3nt: TGTGCCAGCAGCTTAGCGGGGGGCAGCGGGGAGACCCAGTACTTC

j_gene: TRBJ1-4
d_gene: NA
v_gene: TRBV19
abundance: NA
CDR3aa: CASNTGFNNEKLFF
CDR3nt: TGTGCCAGTAACACAGGGTTCAACAATGAAAAACTGTTTTTT

j_gene: TRBJ2-4
d_gene: NA
v_gene: TRBV5-4
abundance: NA
CDR3aa: CASSSSSNIQYF
CDR3nt: TGTGCCAGCAGCTCCTCTTCCAACATTCAGTACTTC

j_gene: TRBJ2-2
d_gene: NA
v_gene: TRBV6-5
abundance: NA
CDR3aa: CASTWRGPGELFF
CDR3nt: TGTGCCAGCACGTGGCGGGGACCCGGGGAGCTGTTTTTT

j_gene: TRBJ2-3
d_gene: NA
v_gene: TRBV4-1
abundance: once
CDR3aa: CASSQSGAVDTQYF
CDR3nt: TGCGCCAGCAGCCAATCAGGGGCCGTAGATACGCAGTATTTT

j_gene: TRBJ2-5
d_gene: NA
v_gene: TRBV19
abundance: NA
CDR3aa: CASSIDGLGGETQYF
CDR3nt: TGTGCCAGTAGTATAGACGGCCTAGGGGGGGAGACCCAGTACTTC

j_gene: TRBJ1-1
d_gene: NA
v_gene: TRBV4-3
abundance: NA
CDR3aa: CASSQDSYGTEAFF
CDR3nt: TGCGCCAGCAGCCAAGATTCTTACGGAACTGAAGCTTTCTTT

j_gene: TRBJ2-7
d_gene: NA
v_gene: TRBV7-9
abundance: NA
CDR3aa: CASSLGVDEQYF
CDR3nt: TGTGCCAGCAGCTTAGGTGTGGACGAGCAGTACTTC

j_gene: TRBJ2-5
d_gene: NA
v_gene: TRBV9
abundance: NA
CDR3aa: CASSPPTSTETQYF
CDR3nt: TGTGCCAGCAGCCCTCCCACAAGTACAGAGACCCAGTACTTC

j_gene: TRBJ2-3
d_gene: TRBD2
v_gene: TRBV7-3
abundance: NA
CDR3aa: CASSFREGLPSTDTQYF
CDR3nt: TGTGCCAGCAGCTTCCGGGAGGGCCTACCTAGCACAGATACGCAGTATTTT